The sequence of this T cell receptor beta chain was determined in a study of shared clonotypes between healthy human individuals. The germline V and J ends were trimmed by 7 bases and 1 base, with 13 bases remaining between them. The CDR3 totals 13 residues. Germline CDR1 and CDR2: SQVTM and ANQGSEA. Study-level results: Generation probability values for non-shared clonotypes were lower than those for clonotypes shared by all four donors. With a handful of donors compared, 4.5% to 6.5% of naive CD4 clonotypes were shared. Larger richness was generally estimated for naive than memory subsets.

On sorted subsets, replicate PCRs used approximately 190 ng DNA, or 25,000 to 35,000 T cell genomes. Measured with immunoSEQ multiplex PCR; TCRdb has only the in-frame clones, and not every one. Of roughly 1 million clones listed, 70% to 80% are singletons. As to this clone: Antigen: not known. The sample has other DNA sequences that encode this CDR3 too.

This TCR was recovered from a man between 18 and 29 years old in good health. Some clones in this sample may be carry-over from other donors' samples. Sequencing used memory CD4+ T cells from PBMCs. Subset reported: CD45RA-negative fraction. The chain links TRBV29-1 to TRBJ1-1; tentative D call: TRBD1 (6 bases). CDR3 bases: TGCAGCGCGAGAACAGGGCCGAACACTGAAGCTTTCTTT. This sequence encodes CSARTGPNTEAFF.